This record looks at one TCR beta chain sequence and its context. A multiplex PCR was run with 60 Vbeta primers and 13 Jbeta primers. Assay used: immunoSEQ multiplex PCR; TCRdb lists only in-frame clones, some missing. This sample carries 60,000 to 85,000 clones, approximately 82% of them seen once, and the ten largest clones take approximately 20%. This record belongs to a study of cytomegalovirus exposure and HLA in healthy donors. Study details: A previous analysis identified 95 million to 140 million unique TCR beta sequences derived from roughly 180 million T cells.

Though nominally healthy at sampling, donors likely had unrecorded immune exposures. The CDR3 loop spans 14 amino acids. Germline V gives CDR1 SGHNT, CDR2 YYREEE (reference sequence). The V and J ends lost 5 bases and 1 base, in that order; junction bases with no gene match: 5. The sequenced material came from PBMCs. The gene calls are TRBV5-4 and TRBJ2-5; 7 nucleotides agree with TRBD2. This receptor was obtained from a man between 65 and 85 years old in good health and CMV-seropositive. The CDR3 DNA is TGTGCCAGCAGTCTGGGGGGGAGCCAAGAGACCCAGTACTTC. Its translation is CASSLGGSQETQYF.